The next 7 T cell receptor beta chains were all read from a single sample in a study of beta chain features in type 1 diabetes. Every bit of the isolated RNA underwent reverse transcription, so sequencing read expressed TCRB transcripts. Libraries were prepared by immunoSEQ multiplex PCR; TCRdb keeps only in-frame clonotypes and omits some of them. Of about 740,000 clones listed, under 15% are singletons. Study-level findings and limits: In every one of the four CD4+ subsets, TCRB CDR3s were moderately but significantly shorter in Type 1 diabetes patients.

Antigen specificity for these receptors is unknown. Material: naive CD4+ T cells from blood. The receptors here all came from a man in his late teens or twenties with type 1 diabetes.

The chain's CDR3 is CASSLQRGRIMNTEAFF. The CDR3 DNA reads TGTGCCAGCAGCTTGCAGAGGGGCCGAATCATGAACACTGAAGCTTTCTTT. The chain is built from TRBV7-9 and TRBJ1-1; D possibly corresponds to TRBD1 (5 bases). The length of the CDR3 is 17 residues. V gave up 3 bases and J gave up 0 bases, with 17 bases separating them. CDR1 and CDR2 from the germline V gene are SEHNR and FQNEAQ (reference sequence).

This clone has just a few counts. The chain couples TRBV2 to TRBJ1-5, with D maybe TRBD1 (5 bases). The CDR3 runs 13 residues. Deletions cut 8 bases from V and 7 bases from J, with 15 bases between. CDR1 is SNHLY and CDR2 is FYNNEI in the germline V gene. The DNA of the CDR3 is TGTGCCAGCCAGACAGAGGAGAACCAGCCCCAGCATTTT. Protein product: CASQTEENQPQHF.

This chain joins TRBV6-5 and TRBJ1-2; D perhaps matches TRBD1 (6 bases). The CDR3 length is 12 residues. Trimming cost V 11 bases and J 4 bases, with 14 bases left between them. Germline loops: CDR1 MNHEY, CDR2 SVGAGI. DNA for the CDR3: TGTGCCTCCGGGGGGGCTAGCTATGGCTACACCTTC. Encoded protein: CASGGASYGYTF.

The genes are TRBV10-3 and TRBJ2-7; TRBD1 aligns across 11 bases. Germline lookup yields CDR1 ENHRY and CDR2 SYGVKD. V was clipped by 5 bases and J by 4 bases; unmatched bases: 7. The CDR3 has 15 residues. The CDR3 is CAISTTGQGEYEQYF. CDR3 bases: TGTGCCATCAGTACGACGGGACAGGGGGAATACGAGCAGTACTTC.

V gene TRBV19 combines with J gene TRBJ2-5; 9 bases fit TRBD1. CDR1 is LNHDA and CDR2 is SQIVND in the germline V gene (reference sequence). This CDR3 region has 13 residues. V lost 7 bases and J lost 5; bases outside the gene matches: 5. CDR3 bases: TGTGCCAGTACGGGGACAGGGCATGAGACCCAGTACTTC. This sequence encodes CASTGTGHETQYF.

This clone was seen only a few times. The rearrangement joins TRBV28 to TRBJ2-7; tentative D call: TRBD1 (6 bases). The CDR3 contains 17 residues. The V end lost 3 bases, the J end lost 3 bases, and 21 bases lay between the germline ends. Germline V gene sequence: CDR1 MDHEN, CDR2 SYDVKM. CDR3 sequence (DNA): TGTGCCAGCAGTTTCGCCCCCCTCACCGGACAGCTCTACGAGCAGTACTTC. Encoded protein: CASSFAPLTGQLYEQYF.

The chain carries TRBV28 and TRBJ2-1; weak D call: TRBD2 (6 bases). Germline loops: CDR1 MDHEN, CDR2 SYDVKM. The CDR3 has 15 amino acids. The germline V and J ends were trimmed by 3 bases and 5 bases, with 14 bases remaining between them. CDR3 coding DNA: TGTGCCAGCAGTTTTCCGGGGGTGCCTGACAATGAGCAGTTCTTC. Amino acid sequence: CASSFPGVPDNEQFF. Full variable domain (rest looked up from reference TRBV28 and TRBJ2-1): DVKVTQSSRYLVKRTGEKVFLECVQDMDHENMFWYRQDPGLGLRLIYFSYDVKMKEKGDIPEGYSVSREKKERFSLILESASTNQTSMYLCASSFPGVPDNEQFFGPGTRLTVL.